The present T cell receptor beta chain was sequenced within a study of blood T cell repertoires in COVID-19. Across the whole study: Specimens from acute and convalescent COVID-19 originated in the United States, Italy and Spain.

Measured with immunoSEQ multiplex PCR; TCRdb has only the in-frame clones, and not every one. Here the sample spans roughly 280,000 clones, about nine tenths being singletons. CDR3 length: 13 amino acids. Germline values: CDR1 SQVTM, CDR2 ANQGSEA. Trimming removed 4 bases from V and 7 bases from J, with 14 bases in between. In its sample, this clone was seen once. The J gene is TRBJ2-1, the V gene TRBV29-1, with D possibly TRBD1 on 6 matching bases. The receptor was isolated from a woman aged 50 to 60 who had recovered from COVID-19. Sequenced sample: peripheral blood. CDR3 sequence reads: CSVVGGGKNEQFF. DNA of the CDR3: TGCAGCGTTGTAGGGGGTGGCAAGAATGAGCAGTTCTTC.